The entry that follows covers one T cell receptor (beta chain) sequence. The antigen remains unidentified. This record comes from a study of shared clonotypes between healthy human individuals. Study-wide background: Ranging from 18 to 49 in age, donors were two women and a few men. Study-level findings and limits: Researchers found naive subsets generally carried larger estimated richness than memory subsets.

The protocol was immunoSEQ multiplex PCR, while the TCRdb copy is restricted to in-frame clones and leaves out a portion. The table shows roughly 2.5 million clones, with approximately 92% occurring only once. The CDR3 loop spans 14 amino acids. Germline loops: CDR1 ENHRY, CDR2 SYGVKD. Trimming left V 0 bases short and J 4 bases short, with 9 bases between. The genes are TRBV10-3 and TRBJ1-1, with a weak D call TRBD1 (5 bases). The receptor was derived from a man aged 18 to 30 in good health. Material for sequencing was naive CD4+ T cells sorted from blood. As for subset: CD45RA+ positively selected. In DNA form, the CDR3 reads TGTGCCATCAGTGAGTCGCTGGGGGGCACTGAAGCTTTCTTT. This translates into CAISESLGGTEAFF.